These T cell receptor beta chains were read from a single sample in a study of T-cell memory formation after mild COVID-19. TCRdb redid the calling of the 5' RACE reads with MiXCR, one entry per CDR3 protein. This sample has roughly 160,000 distinct CDR3 sequences, with around 10% found just once. What was sequenced was PBMCs or a T cell subset sorted from them (not recorded which). Every receptor here comes from a young man who had mild COVID-19 (a few samples of this study predate the infection). Cell type and time point are not known. Each CDR3 is given with its conserved first and last residue. The order of the fields is D gene, J gene, V gene, clone size, CDR3 protein, CDR3 DNA. A D gene is named only where the DNA matches it firmly. The size field is filled for only some rows; it gives once, few, many or a size class.

TRBD1 | TRBJ1-4 | TRBV12-3/TRBV12-4 | . | CASSTGGFRSNEKLFF | TGTGCCAGCAGTACAGGGGGCTTTCGGAGTAATGAAAAACTGTTTTTT
. | TRBJ2-7 | TRBV27 | few | CASSFNRGPLYF | TGTGCCAGCAGTTTTAATCGCGGCCCCCTGTACTTC
. | TRBJ2-4 | TRBV11-2 | . | CASSFRGGLAKNIQYF | TGTGCCAGCAGCTTTAGGGGGGGACTAGCCAAAAACATTCAGTACTTC
. | TRBJ2-2 | TRBV20-1 | few | CSARRGGPNTGELFF | TGCAGTGCTAGACGTGGGGGGCCCAACACCGGGGAGCTGTTTTTT
. | TRBJ2-3 | TRBV4-3 | few | CASSPGPAASTDTQYF | TGCGCCAGCAGCCCCGGACCAGCGGCTAGCACAGATACGCAGTATTTT
TRBD1 | TRBJ1-2 | TRBV7-2 | . | CASSLTAGGSYGYTF | TGTGCCAGCAGCTTAACGGCAGGGGGCAGCTATGGCTACACCTTC
TRBD2 | TRBJ2-5 | TRBV10-3 | few | CAISEWRSGATQETQYF | TGTGCCATCAGTGAGTGGAGGAGCGGGGCCACCCAAGAGACCCAGTACTTC
. | TRBJ2-3 | TRBV12-3/TRBV12-4 | many | CASSLASGGIDTQYF | TGTGCCAGCAGTTTAGCATCGGGGGGCATAGATACGCAGTATTTT
. | TRBJ1-1 | TRBV7-2 | . | CASSLSAVPGAFF | TGTGCCAGCAGCCTAAGTGCGGTCCCGGGGGCTTTCTTT
. | TRBJ2-7 | TRBV21-1 | few | CASNLPGFVYEQYF | TGTGCCAGCAATCTTCCGGGATTCGTATACGAGCAGTACTTC
TRBD1 | TRBJ2-2 | TRBV9 | few | CASSMTGVIGNTGELFF | TGTGCCAGCAGCATGACAGGGGTTATTGGGAACACCGGGGAGCTGTTTTTT
. | TRBJ1-4 | TRBV27 | . | CASSVSSASNEKLFF | TGTGCCAGCAGTGTGTCGTCAGCTTCTAATGAAAAACTGTTTTTT
. | TRBJ1-2 | TRBV6-2/TRBV6-3 | . | CASSPAGDGSNYGYTF | TGTGCCAGCAGCCCGGCGGGGGACGGATCTAACTATGGCTACACCTTC
. | TRBJ2-2 | TRBV7-2 | few | CASSLEPGAGGELFF | TGTGCCAGCAGCTTAGAGCCGGGGGCGGGCGGGGAGCTGTTTTTT
. | TRBJ1-3 | TRBV4-1 | . | CASSQAGGAGRNTIYF | TGCGCCAGCAGCCAAGCGGGGGGGGCAGGGAGAAACACCATATATTTT
TRBD1 | TRBJ2-3 | TRBV3-1 | . | CASTRQGARTDTQYF | TGTGCCAGCACGCGCCAGGGGGCGAGGACAGATACGCAGTATTTT
. | TRBJ2-7 | TRBV3-1 | . | CASSQEWTEPYEQYF | TGTGCCAGCAGCCAAGAGTGGACAGAACCCTACGAGCAGTACTTC
TRBD2 | TRBJ2-5 | TRBV18 | many | CASSPGLAGNQETQYF | TGTGCCAGCTCACCCGGACTAGCGGGGAACCAAGAGACCCAGTACTTC
. | TRBJ1-1 | TRBV7-2 | . | CASSLYGRNTEAFF | TGTGCCAGCAGCTTATATGGGCGGAACACTGAAGCTTTCTTT
TRBD2 | TRBJ2-3 | TRBV2 | . | CASSKGTSGRDTQYF | TGTGCCAGCAGTAAGGGGACTAGCGGAAGGGATACGCAGTATTTT
. | TRBJ1-1 | TRBV5-5 | many | CASSLAVQGEAFF | TGTGCCAGCAGCTTGGCCGTACAGGGAGAAGCTTTCTTT
. | TRBJ2-5 | TRBV25-1 | few | CASSDPEWSQETQYF | TGTGCCAGCAGTGATCCGGAGTGGTCCCAAGAGACCCAGTACTTC
. | TRBJ1-2 | TRBV18 | few | CASSPPGADGYTF | TGTGCCAGCTCACCACCGGGGGCGGATGGCTACACCTTC
. | TRBJ2-2 | TRBV27 | few | CASSTLDRRDTGELFF | TGTGCCAGCAGCACCCTCGACAGGCGGGACACCGGGGAGCTGTTTTTT
. | TRBJ1-1 | TRBV7-2 | . | CASSLDSRMNTEAFF | TGTGCCAGCAGCTTGGACAGCCGAATGAACACTGAAGCTTTCTTT
. | TRBJ1-1 | TRBV10-3 | . | CAISRTQNTEAFF | TGTGCCATCAGTAGGACACAGAACACTGAAGCTTTCTTT
. | TRBJ1-5 | TRBV28 | few | CASSTGTLGYQPQHF | TGTGCCAGCAGTACCGGGACCTTAGGTTATCAGCCCCAGCATTTT
TRBD1 | TRBJ2-2 | TRBV6-1 | few | CASSEVLQGRNTGELFF | TGTGCCAGCAGTGAAGTCCTACAGGGGCGAAACACCGGGGAGCTGTTTTTT
. | TRBJ2-5 | TRBV9 | few | CASSDGQQETQYF | TGTGCCAGCAGCGACGGACAACAAGAGACCCAGTACTTC
TRBD2 | TRBJ2-3 | TRBV20-1 | few | CSAALAGSTDTQYF | TGCAGTGCCGCTCTAGCGGGGAGCACAGATACGCAGTATTTT
. | TRBJ2-5 | TRBV12-5 | few | CASGSYPGGETQYF | TGTGCTAGTGGTAGCTACCCTGGAGGAGAGACCCAGTACTTC
TRBD1 | TRBJ1-1 | TRBV3-1 | few | CASIGTGGPGTEAFF | TGTGCCAGCATCGGGACAGGGGGACCGGGCACTGAAGCTTTCTTT
. | TRBJ2-3 | TRBV18 | . | CASSPLYTGDADTQYF | TGTGCCAGCTCACCCTTATACACGGGGGATGCAGATACGCAGTATTTT
. | TRBJ2-7 | TRBV27 | . | CASSLRAFAGEQYF | TGTGCCAGCAGTTTACGGGCTTTTGCAGGAGAGCAGTACTTC
. | TRBJ2-3 | TRBV7-2 | . | CASSTNLGRSPDTQYF | TGTGCCAGCAGCACTAATCTGGGGCGCTCCCCAGATACGCAGTATTTT
TRBD2 | TRBJ2-7 | TRBV12-3/TRBV12-4 | many | CASSLFGGSSYEQYF | TGTGCCAGCAGTTTATTCGGGGGGAGCTCCTACGAGCAGTACTTC
. | TRBJ1-2 | TRBV7-2 | . | CASSVGSPHGYTF | TGTGCCAGCAGCGTAGGGTCCCCTCATGGCTACACCTTC
. | TRBJ1-1 | TRBV12-3/TRBV12-4 | few | CASSPRQDPNTEAFF | TGTGCCAGCAGCCCTCGACAGGACCCGAACACTGAAGCTTTCTTT
. | TRBJ1-1 | TRBV6-5 | . | CASSYLRRGSPEAFF | TGTGCCAGCAGTTACTTACGTCGTGGCTCGCCAGAAGCTTTCTTT
. | TRBJ1-2 | TRBV9 | . | CASSVDGYTF | TGTGCCAGCAGCGTAGATGGCTACACCTTC
. | TRBJ2-4 | TRBV5-1 | few | CASSLGGVDIQYF | TGCGCCAGCAGCCTTGGTGGGGTTGACATTCAGTACTTC
. | TRBJ2-5 | TRBV5-1 | few | CASSYDRYEKTQYF | TGCGCCAGCAGCTACGACCGATACGAGAAGACCCAGTACTTC
. | TRBJ1-2 | TRBV5-1 | . | CASSFRALDYGYTF | TGCGCCAGCAGCTTCAGGGCATTGGACTATGGCTACACCTTC
TRBD2 | TRBJ2-2 | TRBV11-2 | many | CASSLRLAGGTGELFF | TGTGCCAGCAGCCTCAGACTAGCGGGGGGGACCGGGGAGCTGTTTTTT
. | TRBJ2-5 | TRBV5-1 | . | CASSSWPPQETQYF | TGCGCCAGCAGCTCATGGCCACCCCAAGAGACCCAGTACTTC
. | TRBJ2-2 | TRBV7-9 | few | CASSFLLAGGELFF | TGTGCCAGCAGCTTCCTACTTGCTGGAGGGGAGCTGTTTTTT
. | TRBJ1-1 | TRBV5-1 | . | CASSLGAVNTEAFF | TGCGCCAGCAGCTTGGGGGCGGTGAACACTGAAGCTTTCTTT
TRBD2 | TRBJ2-4 | TRBV27 | . | CASSKRDGLAKNIQYF | TGTGCCAGCAGTAAGCGGGACGGACTAGCCAAAAACATTCAGTACTTC
. | TRBJ1-1 | TRBV29-1 | . | CSATGTHMNTEAFF | TGCAGCGCTACAGGGACTCACATGAACACTGAAGCTTTCTTT
TRBD1 | TRBJ2-6 | TRBV20-1 | . | CSARDGTGSSGANVLTF | TGCAGTGCTAGAGATGGGACAGGCTCCTCTGGGGCCAACGTCCTGACTTTC
. | TRBJ2-1 | TRBV24-1 | . | CATSVRGNEQFF | TGTGCCACCAGTGTACGTGGGAATGAGCAGTTCTTC
TRBD1 | TRBJ1-3 | TRBV5-1 | few | CASSLVMGQGLSGNTIYF | TGCGCCAGCAGCTTGGTCATGGGACAGGGCCTCTCTGGAAACACCATATATTTT
. | TRBJ2-3 | TRBV12-3/TRBV12-4 | few | CASRKDATDTQYF | TGTGCCAGCAGGAAGGATGCCACAGATACGCAGTATTTT
. | TRBJ1-6 | TRBV25-1 | . | CASSETGGYNSPLHF | TGTGCCAGCAGTGAAACGGGGGGATACAATTCACCCCTCCACTTT
. | TRBJ2-5 | TRBV6-5 | . | CASSLGRGVETQYF | TGTGCCAGCAGTTTGGGCAGGGGCGTTGAGACCCAGTACTTC
. | TRBJ2-7 | TRBV9 | . | CASSVAWQTTYEQYF | TGTGCCAGCAGCGTAGCTTGGCAGACTACCTACGAGCAGTACTTC
. | TRBJ1-1 | TRBV5-1 | . | CASSLVWGTEAFF | TGCGCCAGCAGCTTGGTGTGGGGCACTGAAGCTTTCTTT